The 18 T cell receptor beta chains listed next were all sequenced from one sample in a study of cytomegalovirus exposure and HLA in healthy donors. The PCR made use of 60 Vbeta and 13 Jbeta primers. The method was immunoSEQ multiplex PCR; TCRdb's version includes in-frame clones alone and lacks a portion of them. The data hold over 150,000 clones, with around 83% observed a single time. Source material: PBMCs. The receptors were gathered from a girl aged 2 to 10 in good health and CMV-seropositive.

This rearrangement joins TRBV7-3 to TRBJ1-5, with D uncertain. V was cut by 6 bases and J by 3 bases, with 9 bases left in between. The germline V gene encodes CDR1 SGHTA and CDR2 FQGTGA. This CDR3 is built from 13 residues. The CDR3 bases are TGTGCCAGCAGTCCAGGCTCCAATCAGCCCCAGCATTTT. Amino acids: CASSPGSNQPQHF. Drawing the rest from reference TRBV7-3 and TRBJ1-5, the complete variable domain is GAGVSQTPSNKVTEKGKYVELRCDPISGHTALYWYRQSLGQGPEFLIYFQGTGAADDSGLPNDRFFAVRPEGSVSTLKIQRTERGDSAVYLCASSPGSNQPQHFGDGTRLSIL.

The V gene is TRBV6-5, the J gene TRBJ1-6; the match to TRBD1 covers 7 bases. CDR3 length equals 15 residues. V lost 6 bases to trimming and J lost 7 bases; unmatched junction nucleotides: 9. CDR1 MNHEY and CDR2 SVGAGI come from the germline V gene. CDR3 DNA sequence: TGTGCCAGCAGACAGGGGCCGCCCCAAAATTCACCCCTCCACTTT. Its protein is CASRQGPPQNSPLHF.

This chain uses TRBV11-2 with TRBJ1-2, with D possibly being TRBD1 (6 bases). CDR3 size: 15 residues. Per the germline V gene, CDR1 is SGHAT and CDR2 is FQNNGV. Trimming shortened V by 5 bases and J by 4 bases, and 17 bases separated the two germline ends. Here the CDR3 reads CASSQGHGGGYGYTF. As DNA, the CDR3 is TGTGCCAGCAGCCAGGGACACGGCGGGGGCTATGGCTACACCTTC.

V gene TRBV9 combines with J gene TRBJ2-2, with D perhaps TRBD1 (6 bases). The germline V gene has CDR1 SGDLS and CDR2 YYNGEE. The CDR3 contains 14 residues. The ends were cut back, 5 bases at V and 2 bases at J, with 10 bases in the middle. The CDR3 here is CASRDRTNTGELFF. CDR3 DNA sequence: TGTGCCAGCAGGGACAGAACTAACACCGGGGAGCTGTTTTTT.

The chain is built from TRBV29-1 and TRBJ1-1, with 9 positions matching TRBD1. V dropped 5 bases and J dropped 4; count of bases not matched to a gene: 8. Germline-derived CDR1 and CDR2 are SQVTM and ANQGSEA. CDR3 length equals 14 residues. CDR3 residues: CSVRTGDGSTEAFF. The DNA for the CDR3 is TGCAGCGTTCGGACAGGGGATGGAAGCACTGAAGCTTTCTTT.

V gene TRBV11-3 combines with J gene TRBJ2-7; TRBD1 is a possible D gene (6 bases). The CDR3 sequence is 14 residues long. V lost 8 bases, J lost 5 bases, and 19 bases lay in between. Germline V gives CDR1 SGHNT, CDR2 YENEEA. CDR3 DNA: TGTGCCAGCGCCGCACACAGGGCGTCCAACGAGCAGTACTTC. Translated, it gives CASAAHRASNEQYF.

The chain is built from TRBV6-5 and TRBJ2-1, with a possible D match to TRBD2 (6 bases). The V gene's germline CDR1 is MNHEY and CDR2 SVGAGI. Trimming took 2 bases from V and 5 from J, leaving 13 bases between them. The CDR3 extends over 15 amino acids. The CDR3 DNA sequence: TGTGCCAGCAGTTACACGGGGGTCTCGAACAATGAGCAGTTCTTC. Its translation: CASSYTGVSNNEQFF.

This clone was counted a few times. CDR3 DNA sequence: TGTGCCTACTCCGGCGGGGGGGCAGGTAATTCACCCCTCCACTTT. Encoded protein: CAYSGGGAGNSPLHF. V gene TRBV2 combines with J gene TRBJ1-6, with D perhaps TRBD1 (6 bases). Trimming stripped 11 bases from V and 6 bases from J, with 20 bases between. This CDR3 is 15 amino acids long. Germline lookup yields CDR1 SNHLY and CDR2 FYNNEI.

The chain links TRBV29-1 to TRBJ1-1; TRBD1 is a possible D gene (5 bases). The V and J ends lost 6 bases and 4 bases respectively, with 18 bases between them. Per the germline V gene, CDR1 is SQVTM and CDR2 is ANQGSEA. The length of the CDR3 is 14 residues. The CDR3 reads CSVQSGTGGTEAFF. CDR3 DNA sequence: TGCAGCGTGCAATCCGGGACCGGGGGCACTGAAGCTTTCTTT.

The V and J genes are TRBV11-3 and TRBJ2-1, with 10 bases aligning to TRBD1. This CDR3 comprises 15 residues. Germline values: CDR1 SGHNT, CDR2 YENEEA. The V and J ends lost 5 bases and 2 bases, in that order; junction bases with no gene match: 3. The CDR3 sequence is CASSPGQGTYNEQFF. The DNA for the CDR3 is TGTGCCAGCAGCCCGGGACAGGGGACCTACAATGAGCAGTTCTTC.

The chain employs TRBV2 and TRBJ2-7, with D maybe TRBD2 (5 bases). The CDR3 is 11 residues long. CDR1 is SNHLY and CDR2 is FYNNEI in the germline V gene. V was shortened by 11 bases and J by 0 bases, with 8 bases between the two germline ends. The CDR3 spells CAGGSSYEQYF. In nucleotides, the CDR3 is TGTGCCGGAGGCAGCTCCTACGAGCAGTACTTC.

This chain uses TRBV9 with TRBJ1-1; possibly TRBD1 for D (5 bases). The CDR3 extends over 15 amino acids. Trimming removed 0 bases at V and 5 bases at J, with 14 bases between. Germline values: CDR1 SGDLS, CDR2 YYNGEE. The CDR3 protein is CASSVATPGGTEAFF. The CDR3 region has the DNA TGTGCCAGCAGCGTAGCTACCCCGGGGGGTACTGAAGCTTTCTTT.

The CDR3 sequence is CASVPGLAGAGEETQYF. CDR3 coding DNA: TGTGCTAGTGTACCGGGACTAGCGGGAGCAGGGGAAGAGACCCAGTACTTC. The J gene is TRBJ2-5, the V gene TRBV12-5; 14 nucleotides line up with TRBD2. This CDR3 is built from 17 residues. CDR1 is LGHNT, CDR2 FRNRAP, per germline. Unmatched junction bases numbered 10, after V lost 7 bases and J lost 3 bases.

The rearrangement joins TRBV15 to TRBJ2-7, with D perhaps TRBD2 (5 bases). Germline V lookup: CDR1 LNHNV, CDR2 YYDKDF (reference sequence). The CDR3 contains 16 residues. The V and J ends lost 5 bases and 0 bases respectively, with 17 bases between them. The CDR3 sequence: CATSGGHGKSSYEQYF. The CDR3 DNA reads TGTGCCACCAGCGGAGGTCACGGGAAGAGCTCCTACGAGCAGTACTTC.

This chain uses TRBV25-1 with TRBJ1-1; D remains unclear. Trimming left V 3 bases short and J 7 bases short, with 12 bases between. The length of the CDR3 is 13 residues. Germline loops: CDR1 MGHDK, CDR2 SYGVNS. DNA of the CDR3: TGTGCCAGCAGTGATTCGGGTCACATTGAAGCTTTCTTT. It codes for CASSDSGHIEAFF.

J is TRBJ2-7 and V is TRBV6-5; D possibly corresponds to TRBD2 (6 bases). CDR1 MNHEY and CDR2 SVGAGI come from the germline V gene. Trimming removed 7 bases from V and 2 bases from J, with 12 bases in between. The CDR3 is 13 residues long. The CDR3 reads CASNRAGTYEQYF. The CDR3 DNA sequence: TGTGCCAGCAACCGGGCGGGGACCTACGAGCAGTACTTC.

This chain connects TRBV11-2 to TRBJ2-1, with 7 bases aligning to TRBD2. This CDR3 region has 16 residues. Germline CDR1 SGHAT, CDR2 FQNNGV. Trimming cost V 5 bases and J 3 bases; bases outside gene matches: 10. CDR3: CASSPGGTGGYNEQFF. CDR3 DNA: TGTGCCAGCAGCCCCGGGGGAACGGGAGGCTACAATGAGCAGTTCTTC.

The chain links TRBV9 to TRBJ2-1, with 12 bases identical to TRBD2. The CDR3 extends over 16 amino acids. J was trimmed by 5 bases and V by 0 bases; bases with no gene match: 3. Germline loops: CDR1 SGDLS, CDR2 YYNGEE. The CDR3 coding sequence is TGTGCCAGCAGCGTAGGGGGACTAGCGGGTAACAATGAGCAGTTCTTC. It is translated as CASSVGGLAGNNEQFF.